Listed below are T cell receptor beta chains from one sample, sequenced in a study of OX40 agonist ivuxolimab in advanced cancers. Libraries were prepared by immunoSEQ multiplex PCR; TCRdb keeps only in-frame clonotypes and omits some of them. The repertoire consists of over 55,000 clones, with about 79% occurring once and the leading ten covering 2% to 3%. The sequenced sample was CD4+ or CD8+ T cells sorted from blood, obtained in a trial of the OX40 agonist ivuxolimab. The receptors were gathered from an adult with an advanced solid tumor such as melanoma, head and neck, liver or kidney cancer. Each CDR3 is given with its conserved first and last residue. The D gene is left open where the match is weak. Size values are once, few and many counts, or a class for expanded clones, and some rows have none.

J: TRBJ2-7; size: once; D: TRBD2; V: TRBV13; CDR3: CASSSGLAGIGGQYF; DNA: TGTGCCAGCAGCTCGGGACTAGCGGGGATTGGTGGGCAGTACTTC
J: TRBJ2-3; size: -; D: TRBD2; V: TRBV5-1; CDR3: CASRSTSGAYTDTQYF; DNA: TGCGCCAGCAGAAGTACTAGCGGGGCTTACACAGATACGCAGTATTTT
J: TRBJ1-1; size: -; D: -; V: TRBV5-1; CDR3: CASAPSQANTEAFF; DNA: TGCGCCAGCGCCCCGTCCCAAGCGAACACTGAAGCTTTCTTT
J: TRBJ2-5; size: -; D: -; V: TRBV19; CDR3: CASSMRYRETQYF; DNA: TGTGCCAGTAGTATGCGGTATAGGGAGACCCAGTACTTC
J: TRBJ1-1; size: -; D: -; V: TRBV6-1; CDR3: CASSSGVEAFF; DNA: TGTGCCAGCAGTTCGGGGGTCGAGGCTTTCTTT
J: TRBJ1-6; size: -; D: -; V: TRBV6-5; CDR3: CASKISFGGFSPLHF; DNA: TGTGCCAGCAAGATCTCATTCGGGGGCTTTTCACCCCTCCACTTT
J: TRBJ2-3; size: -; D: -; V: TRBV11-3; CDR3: CASSGGPQVTDTQYF; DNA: TGTGCCAGCAGCGGGGGTCCGCAAGTCACAGATACGCAGTATTTT
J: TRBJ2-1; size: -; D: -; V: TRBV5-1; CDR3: CASSLGQGREYNEQFF; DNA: TGCGCCAGCAGCCTAGGTCAGGGCCGAGAATACAATGAGCAGTTCTTC
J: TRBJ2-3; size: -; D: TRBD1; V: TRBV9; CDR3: CASSAPTGTTDTQYF; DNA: TGTGCCAGCAGCGCACCGACAGGGACAACAGATACGCAGTATTTT
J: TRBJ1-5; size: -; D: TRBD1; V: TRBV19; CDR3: CASSIRVPGQSNQPQHF; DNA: TGTGCCAGTAGTATTAGGGTCCCGGGACAGTCCAATCAGCCCCAGCATTTT
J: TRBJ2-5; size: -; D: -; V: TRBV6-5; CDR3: CASKTAAETQYF; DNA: TGTGCCAGCAAGACAGCCGCCGAGACCCAGTACTTC
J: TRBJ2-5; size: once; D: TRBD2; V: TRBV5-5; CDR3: CASSRAGDPQETQYF; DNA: TGTGCCAGCAGTCGTGCGGGGGACCCGCAAGAGACCCAGTACTTC
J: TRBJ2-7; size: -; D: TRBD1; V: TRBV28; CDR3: CASSLRTGSYEQYF; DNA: TGTGCCAGCAGTTTGAGGACAGGGTCCTACGAGCAGTACTTC
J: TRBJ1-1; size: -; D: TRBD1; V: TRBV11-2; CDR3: CASSSQIPGQGRLVTEAFF; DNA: TGTGCCAGCAGCTCCCAGATACCGGGACAGGGGCGATTAGTCACTGAAGCTTTCTTT
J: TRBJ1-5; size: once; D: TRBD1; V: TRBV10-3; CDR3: CAISGTGDQPQHF; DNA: TGTGCCATCAGCGGGACAGGGGATCAGCCCCAGCATTTT
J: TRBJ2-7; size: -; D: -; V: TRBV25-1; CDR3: CASRKTGVYEQYF; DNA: TGTGCCAGCAGGAAAACGGGGGTCTACGAGCAGTACTTC
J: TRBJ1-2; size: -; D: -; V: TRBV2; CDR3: CASSVLGVFNYGYTF; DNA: TGTGCCAGCAGTGTCTTAGGGGTCTTTAACTATGGCTACACCTTC
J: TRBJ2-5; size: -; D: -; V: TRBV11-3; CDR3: CASSLNRGETQYF; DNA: TGTGCCAGCAGTTTAAATCGTGGAGAGACCCAGTACTTC
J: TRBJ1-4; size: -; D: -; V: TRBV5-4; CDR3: CASSLGGQANEKLFF; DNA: TGTGCCAGCAGCTTGGGTGGGCAGGCTAATGAAAAACTGTTTTTT
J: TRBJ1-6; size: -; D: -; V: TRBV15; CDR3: CATSRDPDGRSPLHF; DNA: TGTGCCACCAGCAGAGATCCGGACGGAAGATCACCCCTCCACTTT
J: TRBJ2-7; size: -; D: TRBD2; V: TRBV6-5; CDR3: CASRLGGTNEQYF; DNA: TGTGCCAGCAGGCTTGGGGGGACTAACGAGCAGTACTTC
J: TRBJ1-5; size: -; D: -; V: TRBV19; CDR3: CASSMSHSNQPQHF; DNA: TGTGCCAGTAGTATGTCCCATAGCAATCAGCCCCAGCATTTT
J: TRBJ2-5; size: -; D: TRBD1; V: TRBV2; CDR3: CASSGGTGRETQYF; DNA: TGTGCCAGCAGTGGCGGGACAGGGCGAGAGACCCAGTACTTC
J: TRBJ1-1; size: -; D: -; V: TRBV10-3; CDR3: CAISDGTTGRNTEAFF; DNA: TGTGCCATCAGTGATGGGACAACCGGGAGGAACACTGAAGCTTTCTTT
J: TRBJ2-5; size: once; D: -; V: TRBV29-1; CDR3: CSLGEIGETQYF; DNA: TGCAGCCTGGGGGAGATTGGAGAGACCCAGTACTTC
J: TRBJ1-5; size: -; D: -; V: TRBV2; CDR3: CASSPGQFQPQHF; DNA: TGTGCCAGCAGTCCGGGGCAGTTCCAGCCCCAGCATTTT
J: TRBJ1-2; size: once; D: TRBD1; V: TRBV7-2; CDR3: CASSHGVGTGWGYTF; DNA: TGTGCCAGCAGCCACGGGGTGGGGACAGGGTGGGGCTACACCTTC
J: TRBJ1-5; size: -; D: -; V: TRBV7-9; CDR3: CASSLVGLYNQPQHF; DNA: TGTGCCAGCAGCTTAGTGGGGCTATACAATCAGCCCCAGCATTTT
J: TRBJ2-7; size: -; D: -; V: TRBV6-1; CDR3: CASSERYGSYEQYF; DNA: TGTGCCAGCAGTGAACGGTACGGCTCCTACGAGCAGTACTTC
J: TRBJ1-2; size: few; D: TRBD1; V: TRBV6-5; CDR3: CASSTRGRVDRYTF; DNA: TGTGCCAGCAGTACCAGGGGGCGCGTGGATCGTTACACCTTC
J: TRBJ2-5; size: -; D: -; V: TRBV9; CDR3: CASSRLGETQYF; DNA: TGTGCCAGCAGCCGACTAGGGGAGACCCAGTACTTC
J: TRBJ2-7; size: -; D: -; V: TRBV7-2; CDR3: CASSLAGTYEQYF; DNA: TGTGCCAGCAGCTTAGCGGGGACCTACGAGCAGTACTTC
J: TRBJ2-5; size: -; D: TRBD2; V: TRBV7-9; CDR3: CASSKLGAGGTETQYF; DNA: TGTGCCAGCAGCAAACTTGGGGCGGGGGGCACAGAGACCCAGTACTTC
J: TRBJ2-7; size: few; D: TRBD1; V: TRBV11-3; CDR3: CASSLEDRERSYEQYF; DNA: TGTGCCAGCAGCCTTGAAGACAGGGAACGCTCCTACGAGCAGTACTTC
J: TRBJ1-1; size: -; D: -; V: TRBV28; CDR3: CASRFTQSGSTEAFF; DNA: TGTGCCAGCAGGTTTACCCAGAGCGGGTCCACTGAAGCTTTCTTT
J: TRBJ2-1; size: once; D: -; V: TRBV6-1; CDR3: CATTSHLSPTQFF; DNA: TGTGCCACCACTTCACACCTGTCGCCCACCCAGTTCTTC
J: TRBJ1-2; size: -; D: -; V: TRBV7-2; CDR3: CASSSHLAGYTF; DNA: TGTGCCAGCAGCTCCCACCTTGCGGGCTACACCTTC
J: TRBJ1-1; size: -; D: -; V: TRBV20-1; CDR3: CSATRDIDAFF; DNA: TGCAGTGCCACCCGGGACATTGACGCTTTCTTT
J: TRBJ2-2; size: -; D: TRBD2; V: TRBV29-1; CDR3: CSVVAGGNTGELFF; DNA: TGCAGCGTTGTAGCGGGGGGGAACACCGGGGAGCTGTTTTTT
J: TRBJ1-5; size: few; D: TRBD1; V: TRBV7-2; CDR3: CASSLAATGVQPQHF; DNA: TGTGCCAGCAGCTTAGCGGCGACAGGGGTTCAGCCCCAGCATTTT
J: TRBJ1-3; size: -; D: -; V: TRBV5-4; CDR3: CASSLEGVRAGNTIYF; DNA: TGTGCCAGCAGCTTGGAGGGGGTGAGAGCTGGAAACACCATATATTTT
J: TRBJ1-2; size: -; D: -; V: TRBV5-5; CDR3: CASTTDGNYGYTF; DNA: TGTGCCAGCACCACGGACGGTAACTATGGCTACACCTTC
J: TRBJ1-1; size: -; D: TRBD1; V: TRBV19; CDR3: CASSTTGVHTEAFF; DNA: TGTGCCAGTAGTACGACAGGGGTCCACACTGAAGCTTTCTTT